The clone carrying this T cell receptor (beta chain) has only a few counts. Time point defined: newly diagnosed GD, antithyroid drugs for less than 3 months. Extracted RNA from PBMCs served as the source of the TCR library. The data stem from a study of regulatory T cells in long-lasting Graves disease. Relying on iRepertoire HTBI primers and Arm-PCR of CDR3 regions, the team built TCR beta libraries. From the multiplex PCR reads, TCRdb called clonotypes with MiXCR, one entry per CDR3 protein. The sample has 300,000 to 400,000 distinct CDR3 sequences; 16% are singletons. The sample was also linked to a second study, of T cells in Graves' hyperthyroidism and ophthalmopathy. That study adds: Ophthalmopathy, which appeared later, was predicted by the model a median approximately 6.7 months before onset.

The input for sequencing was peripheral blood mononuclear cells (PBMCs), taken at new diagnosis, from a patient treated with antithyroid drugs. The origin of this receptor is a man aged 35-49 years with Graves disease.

The CDR3 DNA follows: TGCGCCAGCAGCCAAGTCGGGCCCTACGAGCAGTACTTC. Its protein product is CASSQVGPYEQYF. The genes are TRBV4-1 and TRBJ2-7; D is unresolved. Germline V gene sequence: CDR1 MGHRA, CDR2 YSYEKL. The CDR3 totals 13 residues. The V end lost 1 base, the J end lost 2 bases, and 6 bases lay between the germline ends.